These 6 T cell receptor beta chains were sequenced from one sample in a study of T cell responses to AZD1222 COVID-19 vaccine. Data came from immunoSEQ multiplex PCR; TCRdb stores just in-frame clones and leaves some out. The table includes under 150,000 clones, just over 90% detected once. The sample here was peripheral blood, taken 28 days after the second AZD1222 dose. The receptors were gathered from an adult who received the AZD1222 COVID-19 vaccine.

This clone has a single count. The V gene is TRBV9, the J gene TRBJ2-1; a possible D gene is TRBD1 (5 bases). Trimming pared 2 bases from V and 4 bases from J, leaving 10 bases between. Germline CDR1 and CDR2: SGDLS and YYNGEE. The CDR3 has 14 residues. DNA of the CDR3: TGTGCCAGCAGCGTCCCAGGGCGGTACAATGAGCAGTTCTTC. This translates into CASSVPGRYNEQFF.

The V gene is TRBV2, the J gene TRBJ2-4; TRBD1 matches 9 bases. The V segment lost 6 bases and the J segment 8 bases; nucleotides outside the gene matches: 2. Per the germline V gene, CDR1 is SNHLY and CDR2 is FYNNEI. The CDR3 contains 12 residues. The CDR3 reads CASRDRGDIQYF. In DNA, the CDR3 is TGTGCCAGCAGGGACAGGGGAGACATTCAGTACTTC.

V gene TRBV28 combines with J gene TRBJ1-1, with TRBD1 matching over 11 bases. Germline V lookup: CDR1 MDHEN, CDR2 SYDVKM. The V and J ends lost 10 bases and 5 bases, in that order; junction bases with no gene match: 6. The CDR3 spans 13 residues. CDR3 residues: CATWRDRGTEAFF. The CDR3 region has the DNA TGTGCCACCTGGAGGGACAGGGGGACTGAAGCTTTCTTT.

V is TRBV19 and J is TRBJ2-1; TRBD1 is a possible D gene (6 bases). CDR1 LNHDA and CDR2 SQIVND come from the germline V gene (reference sequence). The CDR3 is 15 residues long. V lost 1 base to trimming and J lost 4 bases, with 11 bases between them. The CDR3 region is CASSIGTAIYNEQFF. The CDR3 bases are TGTGCCAGTAGTATAGGGACAGCGATTTACAATGAGCAGTTCTTC.

The chain uses TRBV2 and TRBJ2-1; D is unresolved. Between the trimmed V and J ends, which lost 3 bases and 0 bases, there was a span of 6 bases. CDR1 SNHLY and CDR2 FYNNEI come from the germline V gene. The CDR3 spans 14 residues. For the CDR3, the DNA is TGTGCCAGCAGTGACAGGAGCTCCTACAATGAGCAGTTCTTC. It is translated as CASSDRSSYNEQFF.

The chain uses TRBV2 and TRBJ2-2; 7 bases agree with TRBD2. The germline V gene encodes CDR1 SNHLY and CDR2 FYNNEI. This CDR3 is 13 amino acids long. J was trimmed by 5 bases and V by 8 bases; bases with no gene match: 5. CDR3 DNA: TGTGCCAGCTGGGCGGGAGTTACCGGGGAGCTGTTTTTT. This translates into CASWAGVTGELFF.